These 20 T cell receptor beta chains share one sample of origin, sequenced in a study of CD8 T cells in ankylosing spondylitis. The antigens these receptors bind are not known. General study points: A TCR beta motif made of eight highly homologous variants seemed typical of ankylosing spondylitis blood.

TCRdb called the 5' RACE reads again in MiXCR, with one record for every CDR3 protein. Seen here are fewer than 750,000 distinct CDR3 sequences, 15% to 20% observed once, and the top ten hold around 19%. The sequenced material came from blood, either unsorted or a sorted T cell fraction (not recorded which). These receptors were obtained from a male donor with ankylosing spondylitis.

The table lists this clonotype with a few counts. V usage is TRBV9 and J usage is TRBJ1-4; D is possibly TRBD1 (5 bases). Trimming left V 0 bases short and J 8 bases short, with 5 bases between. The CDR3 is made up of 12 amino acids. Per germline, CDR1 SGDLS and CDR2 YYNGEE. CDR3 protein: CASSVAGEKLFF. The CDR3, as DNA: TGTGCCAGCAGCGTAGCAGGGGAAAAACTGTTTTTT. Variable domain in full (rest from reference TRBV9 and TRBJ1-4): DSGVTQTPKHLITATGQRVTLRCSPRSGDLSVYWYQQSLDQGLQFLIQYYNGEERAKGNILERFSAQQFPDLHSELNLSSLELGDSALYFCASSVAGEKLFFGSGTQLSVL.

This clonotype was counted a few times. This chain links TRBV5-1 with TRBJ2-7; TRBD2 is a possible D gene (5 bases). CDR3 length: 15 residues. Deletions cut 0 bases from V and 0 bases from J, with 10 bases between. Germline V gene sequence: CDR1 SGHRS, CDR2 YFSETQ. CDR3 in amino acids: CASSLVLAHSYEQYF. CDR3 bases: TGCGCCAGCAGCTTGGTTCTAGCCCACTCCTACGAGCAGTACTTC.

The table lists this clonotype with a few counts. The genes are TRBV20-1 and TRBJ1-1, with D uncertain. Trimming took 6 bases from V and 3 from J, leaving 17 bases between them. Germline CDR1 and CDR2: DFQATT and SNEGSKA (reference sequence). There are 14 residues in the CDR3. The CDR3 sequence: CSAEALGGHTEAFF. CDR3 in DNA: TGCAGTGCCGAGGCCCTAGGTGGGCACACTGAAGCTTTCTTT.

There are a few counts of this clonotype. The CDR3 reads CAWSPRGGYVEQFF. CDR3 nucleotide sequence: TGTGCCTGGAGTCCGCGGGGAGGATATGTTGAGCAGTTCTTC. The rearrangement uses TRBV30 and TRBJ2-1; a possible D gene is TRBD2 (6 bases). The ends were cut back, 2 bases at V and 9 bases at J, with 17 bases in the middle. From germline, CDR1 is GTSNPN and CDR2 SVGIG (reference sequence). CDR3 length: 14 amino acids.

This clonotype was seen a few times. DNA of the CDR3: TGTGCCAGCAGTTTCGGAGGGGCCCTGAACACTGAAGCTTTCTTT. Amino acids: CASSFGGALNTEAFF. V gene TRBV12-3 or TRBV12-4 combines with J gene TRBJ1-1, with D possibly TRBD1 on 5 matching bases. The CDR3 sequence is 15 residues long. Trimming pared 3 bases from V and 0 bases from J, leaving 11 bases between.

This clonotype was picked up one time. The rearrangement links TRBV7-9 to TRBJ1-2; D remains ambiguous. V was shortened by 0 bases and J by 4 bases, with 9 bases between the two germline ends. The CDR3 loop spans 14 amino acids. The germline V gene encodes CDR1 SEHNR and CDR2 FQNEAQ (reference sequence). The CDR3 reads CASSLADGPYGYTF. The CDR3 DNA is TGTGCCAGCAGCTTAGCGGACGGCCCCTATGGCTACACCTTC.

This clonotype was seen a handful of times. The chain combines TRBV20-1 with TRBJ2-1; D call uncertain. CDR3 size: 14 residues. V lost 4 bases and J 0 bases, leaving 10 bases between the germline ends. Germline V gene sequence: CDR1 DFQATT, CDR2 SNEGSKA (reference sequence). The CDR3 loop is CSAIGLSSYNEQFF. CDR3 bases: TGCAGTGCTATTGGTCTTAGCTCCTACAATGAGCAGTTCTTC.

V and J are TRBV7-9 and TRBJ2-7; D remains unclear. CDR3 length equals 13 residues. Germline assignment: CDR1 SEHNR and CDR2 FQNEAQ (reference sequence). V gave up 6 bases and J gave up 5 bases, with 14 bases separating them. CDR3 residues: CASRRRPADEQYF. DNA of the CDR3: TGTGCCAGCAGGAGAAGACCGGCGGACGAGCAGTACTTC.

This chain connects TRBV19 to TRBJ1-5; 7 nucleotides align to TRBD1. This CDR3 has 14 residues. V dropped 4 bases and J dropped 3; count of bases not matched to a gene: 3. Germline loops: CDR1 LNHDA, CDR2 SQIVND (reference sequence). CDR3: CASSTRGYNQPQHF. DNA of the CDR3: TGTGCCAGTAGTACCAGGGGGTACAATCAGCCCCAGCATTTT. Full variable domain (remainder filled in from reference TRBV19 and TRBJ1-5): DGGITQSPKYLFRKEGQNVTLSCEQNLNHDAMYWYRQDPGQGLRLIYYSQIVNDFQKGDIAEGYSVSREKKESFPLTVTSAQKNPTAFYLCASSTRGYNQPQHFGDGTRLSIL.

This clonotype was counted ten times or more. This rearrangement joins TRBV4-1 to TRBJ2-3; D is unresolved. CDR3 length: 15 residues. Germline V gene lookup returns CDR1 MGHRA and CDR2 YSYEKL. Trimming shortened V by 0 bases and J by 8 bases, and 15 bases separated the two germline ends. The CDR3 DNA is TGCGCCAGCAGCCAAGATGTCACTTACGGCGGTACGCAGTATTTT. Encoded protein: CASSQDVTYGGTQYF.

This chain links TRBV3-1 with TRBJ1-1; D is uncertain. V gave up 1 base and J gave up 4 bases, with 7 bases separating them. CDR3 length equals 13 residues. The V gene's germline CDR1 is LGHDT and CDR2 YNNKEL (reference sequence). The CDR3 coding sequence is TGTGCCAGCAGCCAAGCCGGAGCCACTGAAGCTTTCTTT. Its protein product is CASSQAGATEAFF.

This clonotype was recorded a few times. CDR3 bases: TGCAGTGCTAGAGACAGGGTCTATAATTCACCCCTCCACTTT. Residues: CSARDRVYNSPLHF. The V and J genes are TRBV20-1 and TRBJ1-6; D may be TRBD1 (5 bases). V shed 0 bases and J shed 3 bases, with 6 bases lying between them. The CDR3 totals 14 residues. The germline V gene has CDR1 DFQATT and CDR2 SNEGSKA (reference sequence).

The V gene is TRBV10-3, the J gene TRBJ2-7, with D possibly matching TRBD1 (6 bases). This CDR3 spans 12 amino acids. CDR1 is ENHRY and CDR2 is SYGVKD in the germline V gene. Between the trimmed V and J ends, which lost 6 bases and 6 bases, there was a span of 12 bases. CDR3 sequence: CAIRQQGSEQYF. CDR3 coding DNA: TGTGCCATCAGGCAACAGGGAAGCGAGCAGTACTTC.

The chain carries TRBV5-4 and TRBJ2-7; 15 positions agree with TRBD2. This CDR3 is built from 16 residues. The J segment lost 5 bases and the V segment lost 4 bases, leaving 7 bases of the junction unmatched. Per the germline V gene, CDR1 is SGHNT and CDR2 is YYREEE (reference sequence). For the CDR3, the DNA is TGTGCCAGCAGCCTGGGGGGACTAGCGGGAGGTAACGAGCAGTACTTC. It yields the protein CASSLGGLAGGNEQYF.

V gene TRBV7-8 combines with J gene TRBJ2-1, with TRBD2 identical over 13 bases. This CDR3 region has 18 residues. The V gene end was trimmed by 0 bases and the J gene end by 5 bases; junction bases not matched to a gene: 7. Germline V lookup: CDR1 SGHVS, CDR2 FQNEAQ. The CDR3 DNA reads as TGTGCCAGCAGCTTAGCTGGGCCACTAGCGGGGGGGGACAATGAGCAGTTCTTC. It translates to CASSLAGPLAGGDNEQFF.

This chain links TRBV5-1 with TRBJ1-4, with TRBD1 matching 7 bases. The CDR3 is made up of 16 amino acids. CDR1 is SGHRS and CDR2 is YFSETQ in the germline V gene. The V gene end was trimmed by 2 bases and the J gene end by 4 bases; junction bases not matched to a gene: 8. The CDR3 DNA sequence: TGCGCCAGCAGCTTTTTTATCCGACAGGGTAATGAAAAACTGTTTTTT. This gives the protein CASSFFIRQGNEKLFF.

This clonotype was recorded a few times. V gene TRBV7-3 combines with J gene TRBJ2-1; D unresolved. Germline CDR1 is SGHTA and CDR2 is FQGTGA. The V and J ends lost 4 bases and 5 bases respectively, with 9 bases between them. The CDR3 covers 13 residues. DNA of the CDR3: TGTGCCAGCAGCTACGCAGGAGACAATGAGCAGTTCTTC. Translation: CASSYAGDNEQFF.

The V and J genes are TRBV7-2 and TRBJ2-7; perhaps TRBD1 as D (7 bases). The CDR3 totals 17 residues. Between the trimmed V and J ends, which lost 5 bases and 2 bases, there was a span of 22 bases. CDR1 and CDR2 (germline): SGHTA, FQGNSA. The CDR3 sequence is CASSLIGGQSLTYEQYF. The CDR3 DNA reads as TGTGCCAGCAGCCTAATCGGGGGACAGAGCCTGACCTACGAGCAGTACTTC.

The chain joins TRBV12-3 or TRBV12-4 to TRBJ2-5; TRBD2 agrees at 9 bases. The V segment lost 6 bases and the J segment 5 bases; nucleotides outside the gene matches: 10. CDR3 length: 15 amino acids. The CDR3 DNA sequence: TGTGCCAGCAGCCTGGGCGGGGGGGCTGCGGAGACCCAGTACTTC. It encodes CASSLGGGAAETQYF.

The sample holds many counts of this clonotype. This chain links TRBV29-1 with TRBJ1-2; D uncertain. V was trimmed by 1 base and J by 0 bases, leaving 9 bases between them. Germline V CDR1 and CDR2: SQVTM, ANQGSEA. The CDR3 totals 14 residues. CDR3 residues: CSVEAGRSNYGYTF. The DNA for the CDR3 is TGCAGCGTTGAAGCAGGCCGCTCTAACTATGGCTACACCTTC. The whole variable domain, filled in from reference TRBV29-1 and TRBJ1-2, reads SAVISQKPSRDICQRGTSLTIQCQVDSQVTMMFWYRQQPGQSLTLIATANQGSEATYESGFVIDKFPISRPNLTFSTLTVSNMSPEDSSIYLCSVEAGRSNYGYTFGSGTRLTVV.